This paragraph covers one T cell receptor beta chain sequence. The target antigen is unknown. The sample comes from a study of shared clonotypes between healthy human individuals. Those who donated, Caucasian adults without exception, all lived in Nashville, Tennessee. Germline CDR1 and CDR2: LGHNA and YSLEER. The CDR3 runs 14 residues. V lost 0 bases and J 4 bases, leaving 7 bases between the germline ends. The repertoire was sequenced with immunoSEQ multiplex PCR; TCRdb's copy has only in-frame clones and lacks some. The profile shows about 1 million clones, approximately 72% of them singletons. Study-level points and caveats: Generation probabilities of non-shared clonotypes were lower (relative to those shared by all four donors). Generally, naive subsets came out with larger estimated richness than memory subsets.

The V gene is TRBV4-3, the J gene TRBJ1-5, with D unresolved. This receptor was identified in a man younger than 35 in good health. The sample taken for sequencing was memory CD4+ T cells sorted from blood. Sample subset: CD45RA-negative fraction. The CDR3 bases are TGCGCCAGCAGCCAAGATGCCGGGAATCAGCCCCAGCATTTT. It codes for CASSQDAGNQPQHF.